The subject of this entry is one T cell receptor beta chain. What it recognizes is unknown. cDNA reverse transcribed from extracted RNA served as the sequencing template. Using immunoSEQ multiplex PCR, the repertoire was profiled, and TCRdb retains in-frame clones only, with some absent. The sample includes tens of thousands of clones, approximately 64% of them seen just once. This CDR3 is 16 amino acids long. The V gene end was trimmed by 2 bases and the J gene end by 5 bases; junction bases not matched to a gene: 8. CDR1 and CDR2 from the germline V gene are SGHDT and YYEEEE. This specimen comes from a study of CD8+ T cells in alopecia areata. General observations from the study: Besides other cells, scalp samples also yield sequences of resident alphabeta T cells from normal skin. Sharing of TCR sequences between patients (possibly for HLA-related reasons) was less clear than in mice.

Treatment denoted: oral pan-JAK inhibitor, 5-10 mg twice daily. Alopecia areata patients gave lesional scalp punch biopsies and peripheral blood samples. This specimen consisted of CD8+ T cells sorted from blood, obtained at week 24, from a patient treated with tofacitinib. The sequence was obtained from a human donor with alopecia areata. J is TRBJ2-2 and V is TRBV5-6; 8 bases match TRBD1. Here the CDR3 DNA reads TGTGCCAGCAGCTTTCTAGACAGGGGACATACCGGGGAGCTGTTTTTT. This codes for CASSFLDRGHTGELFF.